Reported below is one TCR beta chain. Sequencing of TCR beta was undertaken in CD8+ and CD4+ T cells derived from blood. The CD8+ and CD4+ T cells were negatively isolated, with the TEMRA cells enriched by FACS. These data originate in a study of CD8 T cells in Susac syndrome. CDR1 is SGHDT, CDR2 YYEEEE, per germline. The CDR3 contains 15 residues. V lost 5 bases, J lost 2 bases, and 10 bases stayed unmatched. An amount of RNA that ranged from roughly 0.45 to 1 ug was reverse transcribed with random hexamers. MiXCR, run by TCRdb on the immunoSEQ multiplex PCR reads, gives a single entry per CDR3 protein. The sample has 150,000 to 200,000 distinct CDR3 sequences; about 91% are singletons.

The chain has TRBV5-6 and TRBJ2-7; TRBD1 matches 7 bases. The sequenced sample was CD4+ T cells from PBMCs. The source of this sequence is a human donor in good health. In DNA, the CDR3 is TGTGCCAGCAGGATAAGGGACAGAGGACCCTACGAGCAGTACTTC. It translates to CASRIRDRGPYEQYF.